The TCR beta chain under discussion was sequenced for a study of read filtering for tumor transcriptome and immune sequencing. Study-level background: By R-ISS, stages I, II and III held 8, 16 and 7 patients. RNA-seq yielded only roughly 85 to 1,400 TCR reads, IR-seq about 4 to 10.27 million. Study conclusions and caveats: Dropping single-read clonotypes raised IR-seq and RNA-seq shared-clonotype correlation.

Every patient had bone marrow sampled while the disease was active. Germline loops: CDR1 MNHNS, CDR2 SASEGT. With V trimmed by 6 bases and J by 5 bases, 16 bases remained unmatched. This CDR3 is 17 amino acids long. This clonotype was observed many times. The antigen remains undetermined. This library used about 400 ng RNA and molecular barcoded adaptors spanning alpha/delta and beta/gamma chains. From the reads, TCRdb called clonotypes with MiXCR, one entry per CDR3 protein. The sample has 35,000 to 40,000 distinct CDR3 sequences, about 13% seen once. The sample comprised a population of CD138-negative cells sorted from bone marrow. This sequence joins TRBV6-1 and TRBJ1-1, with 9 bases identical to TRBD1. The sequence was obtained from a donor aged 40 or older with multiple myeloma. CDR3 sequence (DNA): TGTGCCAGCAGATACCGGGACAGGGTTCCGAGGAGGACTGAAGCTTTCTTT. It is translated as CASRYRDRVPRRTEAFF.